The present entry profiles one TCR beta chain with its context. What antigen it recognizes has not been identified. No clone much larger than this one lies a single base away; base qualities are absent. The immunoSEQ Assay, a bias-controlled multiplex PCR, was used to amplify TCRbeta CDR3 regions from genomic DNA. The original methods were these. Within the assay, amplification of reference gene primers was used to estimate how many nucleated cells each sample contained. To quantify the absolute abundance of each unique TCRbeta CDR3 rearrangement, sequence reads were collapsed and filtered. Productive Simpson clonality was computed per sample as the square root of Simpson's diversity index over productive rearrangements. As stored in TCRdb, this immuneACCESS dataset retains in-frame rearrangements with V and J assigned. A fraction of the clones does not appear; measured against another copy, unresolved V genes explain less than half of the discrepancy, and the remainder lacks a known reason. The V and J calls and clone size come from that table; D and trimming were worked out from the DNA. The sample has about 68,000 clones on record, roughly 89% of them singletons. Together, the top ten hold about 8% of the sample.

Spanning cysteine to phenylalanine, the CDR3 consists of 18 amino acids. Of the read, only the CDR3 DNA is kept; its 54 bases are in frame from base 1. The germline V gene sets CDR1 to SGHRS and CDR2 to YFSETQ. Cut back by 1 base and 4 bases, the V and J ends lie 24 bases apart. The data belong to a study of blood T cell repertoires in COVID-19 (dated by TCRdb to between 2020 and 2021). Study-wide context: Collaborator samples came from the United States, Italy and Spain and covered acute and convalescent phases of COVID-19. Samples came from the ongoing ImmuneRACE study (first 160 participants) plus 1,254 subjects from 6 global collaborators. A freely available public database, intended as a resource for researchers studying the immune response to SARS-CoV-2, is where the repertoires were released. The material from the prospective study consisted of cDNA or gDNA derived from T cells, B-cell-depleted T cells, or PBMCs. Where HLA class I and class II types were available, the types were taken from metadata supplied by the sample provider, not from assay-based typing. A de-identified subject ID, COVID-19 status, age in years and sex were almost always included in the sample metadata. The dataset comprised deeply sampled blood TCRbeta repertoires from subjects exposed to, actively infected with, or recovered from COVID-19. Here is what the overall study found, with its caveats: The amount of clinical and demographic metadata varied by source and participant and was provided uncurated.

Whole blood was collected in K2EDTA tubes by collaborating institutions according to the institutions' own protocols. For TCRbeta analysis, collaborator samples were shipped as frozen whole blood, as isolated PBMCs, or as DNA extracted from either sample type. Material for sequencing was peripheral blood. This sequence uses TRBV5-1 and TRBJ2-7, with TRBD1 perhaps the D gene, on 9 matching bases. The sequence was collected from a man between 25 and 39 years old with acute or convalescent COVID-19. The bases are TGCGCCAGCAGCTTGAGGAGTGTAGCGGGACAGGGAGATTACGAGCAGTACTTC. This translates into CASSLRSVAGQGDYEQYF.